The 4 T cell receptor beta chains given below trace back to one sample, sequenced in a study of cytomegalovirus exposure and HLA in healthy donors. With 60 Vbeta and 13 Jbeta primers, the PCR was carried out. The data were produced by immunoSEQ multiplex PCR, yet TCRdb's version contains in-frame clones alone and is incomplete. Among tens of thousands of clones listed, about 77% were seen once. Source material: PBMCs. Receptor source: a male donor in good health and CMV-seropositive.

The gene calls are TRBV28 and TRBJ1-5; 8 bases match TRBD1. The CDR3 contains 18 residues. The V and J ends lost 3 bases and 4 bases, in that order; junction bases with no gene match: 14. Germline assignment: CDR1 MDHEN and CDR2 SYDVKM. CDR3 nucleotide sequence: TGTGCCAGCAGTTTCAGTTCCCCCGGACAGGGAAGGAATCAGCCCCAGCATTTT. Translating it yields CASSFSSPGQGRNQPQHF.

The CDR3 spells CASSLPAGGYLTDTQYF. In nucleotides, the CDR3 is TGTGCCAGCAGCCTTCCGGCGGGAGGTTACCTTACAGATACGCAGTATTTT. The rearrangement links TRBV5-8 to TRBJ2-3, with 8 nucleotides matching TRBD2. This CDR3 has 17 amino acids. J was trimmed by 3 bases and V by 4 bases; bases with no gene match: 13. Germline assignment: CDR1 SGHTS and CDR2 YDEGEE.

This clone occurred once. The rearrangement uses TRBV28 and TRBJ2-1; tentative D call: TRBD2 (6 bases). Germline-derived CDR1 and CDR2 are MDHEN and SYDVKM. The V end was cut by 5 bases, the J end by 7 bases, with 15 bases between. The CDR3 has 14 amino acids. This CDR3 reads CASSPRTAGNEQFF. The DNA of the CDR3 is TGTGCCAGCAGTCCGCGGACCGCGGGGAATGAGCAGTTCTTC.

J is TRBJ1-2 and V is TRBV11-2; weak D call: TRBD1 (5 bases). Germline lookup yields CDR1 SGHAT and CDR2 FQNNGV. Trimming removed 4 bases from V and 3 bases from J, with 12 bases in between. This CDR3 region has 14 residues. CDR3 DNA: TGTGCCAGCAGCTCCCCTCGGGGGGACTATGGCTACACCTTC. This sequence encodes CASSSPRGDYGYTF.